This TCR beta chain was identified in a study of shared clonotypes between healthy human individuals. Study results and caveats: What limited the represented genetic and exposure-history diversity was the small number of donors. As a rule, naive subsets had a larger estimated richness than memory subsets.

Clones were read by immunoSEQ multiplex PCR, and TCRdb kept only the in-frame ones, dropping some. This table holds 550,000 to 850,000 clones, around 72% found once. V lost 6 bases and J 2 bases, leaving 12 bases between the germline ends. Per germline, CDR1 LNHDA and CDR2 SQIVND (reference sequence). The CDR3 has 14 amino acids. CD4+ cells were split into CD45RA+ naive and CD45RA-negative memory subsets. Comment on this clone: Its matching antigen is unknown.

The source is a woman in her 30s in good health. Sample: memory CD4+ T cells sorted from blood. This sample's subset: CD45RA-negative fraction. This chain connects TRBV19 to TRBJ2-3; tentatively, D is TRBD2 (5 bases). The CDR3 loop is CASRGGLYTDTQYF. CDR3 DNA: TGTGCCAGTAGAGGCGGGCTCTACACAGATACGCAGTATTTT.